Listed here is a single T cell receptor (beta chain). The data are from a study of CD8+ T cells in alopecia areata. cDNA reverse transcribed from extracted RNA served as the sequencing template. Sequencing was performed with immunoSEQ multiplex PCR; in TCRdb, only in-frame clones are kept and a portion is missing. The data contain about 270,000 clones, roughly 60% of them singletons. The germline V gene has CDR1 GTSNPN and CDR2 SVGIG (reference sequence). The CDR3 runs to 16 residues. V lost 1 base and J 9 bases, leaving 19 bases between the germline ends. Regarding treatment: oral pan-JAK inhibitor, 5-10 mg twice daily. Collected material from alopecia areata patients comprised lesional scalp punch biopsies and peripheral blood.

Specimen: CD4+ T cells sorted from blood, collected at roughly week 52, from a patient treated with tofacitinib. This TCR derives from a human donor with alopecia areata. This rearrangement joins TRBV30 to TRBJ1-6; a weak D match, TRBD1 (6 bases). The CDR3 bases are TGTGCCTGGAGTGGTCTTCAGGCGAGGGGGTTTTCACCCCTCCACTTT. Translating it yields CAWSGLQARGFSPLHF.